This passage covers 24 T cell receptor beta chains from one sample sequenced in a study of T-cell memory formation after mild COVID-19. TCRdb reprocessed the 5' RACE reads via MiXCR and lists one record per CDR3 protein. This sample has 550,000 to 700,000 distinct CDR3 sequences; roughly 18% occur once, and the top ten carry 12%. Input material: PBMCs or a T cell subset sorted from them (not recorded which). Receptors originate from an adult woman who had mild COVID-19 (a few samples of this study predate the infection). Cell type and time point are not known.

The chain joins TRBV5-6 to TRBJ1-1; 8 bases are shared with TRBD1. CDR3 size: 12 residues. Germline loops: CDR1 SGHDT, CDR2 YYEEEE. V dropped 3 bases and J dropped 7; count of bases not matched to a gene: 2. CDR3 residues: CASSSTGVEAFF. Here the CDR3 DNA reads TGTGCCAGCAGCTCGACAGGGGTTGAAGCTTTCTTT.

V is TRBV5-4 and J is TRBJ1-6; D is undetermined. CDR3 size: 16 residues. Between the trimmed V and J ends, which lost 5 bases and 0 bases, there was a span of 12 bases. CDR1 SGHNT and CDR2 YYREEE come from the germline V gene (reference sequence). CDR3 sequence reads: CASSQGRSSYNSPLHF. The CDR3 DNA sequence: TGTGCCAGCAGTCAAGGACGGAGCTCCTATAATTCACCCCTCCACTTT.

DNA of the CDR3: TGTGCCAGCAGTGAAAGGTCGGAGGTCCGCTACACCTTC. Translated, it gives CASSERSEVRYTF. The rearrangement uses TRBV2 and TRBJ1-2, with D unresolved. Trimming removed 2 bases from V and 9 bases from J, with 13 bases in between. Germline-derived CDR1 and CDR2 are SNHLY and FYNNEI. This CDR3 spans 13 amino acids.

This clonotype was picked up a small number of times. The V call is TRBV20-1, the J call TRBJ2-3, with 7 bases that match TRBD2. This CDR3 region has 16 residues. V shed 5 bases and J 2 bases; nucleotides not matched to a gene: 13. Germline assignment: CDR1 DFQATT and CDR2 SNEGSKA (reference sequence). The CDR3 sequence is CSAESRSSGHTDTQYF. CDR3 sequence (DNA): TGCAGTGCTGAGAGTCGGTCTAGCGGACACACAGATACGCAGTATTTT.

V and J are TRBV5-1 and TRBJ2-3; TRBD2 aligns across 8 bases. The CDR3 totals 16 residues. V was pared by 0 bases and J by 6 bases, with 9 bases of the junction left unmatched. From germline, CDR1 is SGHRS and CDR2 YFSETQ. CDR3 nucleotides: TGCGCCAGCAGCTTGGGAGCGGGGGCCACGGGGGATACGCAGTATTTT. Its protein is CASSLGAGATGDTQYF.

In this sample, this clonotype turned up once. The V and J genes are TRBV7-6 and TRBJ2-1; D may be TRBD1 (6 bases). Deletions cut 1 base from V and 4 bases from J, with 14 bases between. The germline V gene has CDR1 SGHVS and CDR2 FNYEAQ. This CDR3 region has 16 residues. CDR3 DNA: TGTGCCAGCAGCTTAGAGGATGGGACACTTTACAATGAGCAGTTCTTC. Its protein product is CASSLEDGTLYNEQFF. The whole variable domain, filled in from reference TRBV7-6 and TRBJ2-1, reads GAGVSQSPRYKVTKRGQDVALRCDPISGHVSLYWYRQALGQGPEFLTYFNYEAQQDKSGLPNDRFSAERPEGSISTLTIQRTEQRDSAMYRCASSLEDGTLYNEQFFGPGTRLTVL.

This chain connects TRBV6-5 to TRBJ1-3, with D maybe TRBD1 (5 bases). Germline CDR1 MNHEY, CDR2 SVGAGI. With 7 bases removed from V and 0 bases from J, the gap between germline ends came to 13 bases. This CDR3 contains 15 residues. The CDR3 DNA reads TGTGCCAGCAAGCCAGGGCAAAACTCTGGAAACACCATATATTTT. It specifies CASKPGQNSGNTIYF.

The chain combines TRBV12-3 or TRBV12-4 with TRBJ2-2; 7 nucleotides align to TRBD1. The junction had 15 bases not matched to a gene; V was cut back by 2 bases and J by 6 bases. The CDR3 has 18 amino acids. The CDR3 bases are TGTGCCAGCAGTTTACAGGGGGAGTGGTCCGATCGCGCCGGGGAGCTGTTTTTT. Protein sequence: CASSLQGEWSDRAGELFF.

The rearrangement links TRBV14 to TRBJ2-5; 12 positions match TRBD2. The CDR3 has 16 amino acids. V lost 4 bases, J lost 4 bases, and 7 bases stayed unmatched. Germline V gene lookup returns CDR1 SGHDN and CDR2 FVKESK. The CDR3 nucleotides read TGTGCCAGCAGCCCCCTAGCGGGAGGGCCGGGAGAGACCCAGTACTTC. Translation gives CASSPLAGGPGETQYF.

This clonotype was recorded a few times. This chain connects TRBV6-5 to TRBJ2-3; D unclear. The CDR3 has 15 residues. V was trimmed by 8 bases and J by 3 bases, leaving 18 bases between them. Germline V gene data show CDR1 as MNHEY and CDR2 as SVGAGI. The CDR3 region is CASHPLRSTTDTQYF. The CDR3 DNA reads TGTGCCAGCCACCCGCTTCGGTCGACTACAGATACGCAGTATTTT.

J is TRBJ2-2 and V is TRBV5-1, with 9 bases lining up with TRBD2. The CDR3 consists of 13 residues. V dropped 10 bases and J dropped 6; count of bases not matched to a gene: 7. CDR1 SGHRS and CDR2 YFSETQ come from the germline V gene. The CDR3 DNA is TGCGCCCGTAGACTAGCGGCTCCCGGGGAGCTGTTTTTT. Its protein is CARRLAAPGELFF.

The J gene is TRBJ2-2, the V gene TRBV24-1; 7 nucleotides match TRBD1. Germline V gives CDR1 KGHDR, CDR2 SFDVKD. After removal of 3 bases from V and 7 bases from J, the junction contained 7 bases not matched to a gene. The CDR3 covers 15 residues. The CDR3 region has the DNA TGTGCCACCAGTGATGCCGACAGGGTGGGCGGGGAGCTGTTTTTT. Translation gives CATSDADRVGGELFF.

The chain is built from TRBV27 and TRBJ2-3; 10 bases are a match to TRBD2. The CDR3 is made up of 15 amino acids. J lost 3 bases, V lost 3 bases, and 3 bases had no gene match. Germline CDR1 is MNHEY and CDR2 is SMNVEV (reference sequence). This chain's CDR3 is CASSFSGGVTDTQYF. CDR3 bases: TGTGCCAGCAGTTTCAGCGGGGGGGTTACAGATACGCAGTATTTT.

V and J are TRBV6-6 and TRBJ2-7, with D perhaps given as TRBD1 or TRBD2 (5 bases each). The CDR3 runs to 15 residues. CDR1 and CDR2 (germline): MNHNY, SVGAGI (reference sequence). V was pared by 4 bases and J by 1 base, with 14 bases between. CDR3 region: CASSFWERGSYEQYF. CDR3 DNA: TGTGCCAGCAGTTTTTGGGAGAGGGGATCCTACGAGCAGTACTTC.

This chain connects TRBV21-1 to TRBJ2-2; the table's D call of TRBD1 was not tested on the DNA. TRBV21-1 is an annotated pseudogene. The CDR3 covers 14 residues. CDR3: CASSTTGTSGELFF. CDR3 DNA sequence: TGTGCCAGCAGCACCACCGGGACCTCCGGGGAGCTGTTTTTT.

V usage is TRBV7-9 and J usage is TRBJ2-7; D not certain. V lost 6 bases, J lost 2 bases, and 5 bases lay in between. This CDR3 has 11 residues. CDR1 SEHNR and CDR2 FQNEAQ come from the germline V gene (reference sequence). The CDR3 nucleotides are TGTGCCAGCAGGAGGACCTACGAGCAGTACTTC. The encoded protein is CASRRTYEQYF.

This clonotype was observed a few times. V usage is TRBV24-1 and J usage is TRBJ2-1; 11 bases line up with TRBD2. Looked up from germline, CDR1 is KGHDR and CDR2 is SFDVKD. V was clipped by 5 bases and J by 14 bases; unmatched bases: 7. The CDR3 runs 13 residues. CDR3 protein: CATSVVAGGPEFF. CDR3 nucleotides: TGTGCCACCAGTGTGGTAGCGGGAGGGCCCGAGTTCTTC.

This clonotype was detected only a few times. V is TRBV30 and J is TRBJ2-2; the D is unclear. CDR3 length equals 11 residues. The germline V gene has CDR1 GTSNPN and CDR2 SVGIG (reference sequence). CDR3 DNA sequence: TGTGTAGGACCGCTCACCGGGGAGCTGTTTTTT. Translated, it gives CVGPLTGELFF. The variable domain in full, completed from reference TRBV30 and TRBJ2-2, reads SQTIHQWPATLVQPVGSPLSLECTVEGTSNPNLYWYRQAAGRGLQLLFYSVGIGQISSEVPQNLSASRPQDRQFILSSKKLLLSDSGFYLCVGPLTGELFFGEGSRLTVL.

The CDR3 sequence: CASSRDTISYNEQFF. DNA for the CDR3: TGTGCCAGCAGCCGGGACACAATCTCCTACAATGAGCAGTTCTTC. The gene calls are TRBV7-9 and TRBJ2-1; a weak D match, TRBD1 (6 bases). This CDR3 has 15 amino acids. Between the trimmed V and J ends, which lost 5 bases and 0 bases, there was a span of 11 bases. Per germline, CDR1 SEHNR and CDR2 FQNEAQ (reference sequence).

The V gene is TRBV3-1, the J gene TRBJ2-7; 8 bases are shared with TRBD2. CDR1 and CDR2 (germline): LGHDT, YNNKEL (reference sequence). The CDR3 sequence is 15 residues long. The trim removed 1 base at V and 3 bases at J, leaving 5 bases unmatched. CDR3 amino acids: CASSQVPGGGYEQYF. CDR3 in DNA: TGTGCCAGCAGCCAAGTTCCGGGAGGGGGCTACGAGCAGTACTTC.

In this sample, this clonotype turned up many times. The chain is built from TRBV5-1 and TRBJ2-2; 7 bases map to TRBD1. This CDR3 contains 13 residues. Germline CDR1 reads SGHRS; CDR2 reads YFSETQ. The junction had 3 bases not matched to a gene; V was cut back by 4 bases and J by 6 bases. The CDR3 DNA reads as TGCGCCAGCAGCGAGGGACAGCCCGGGGAGCTGTTTTTT. Translated: CASSEGQPGELFF.

Of note for this clonotype: At one boundary the junction diverges from the germline segment, which might be a read error. The genes are TRBV6-1 and TRBJ2-7; TRBD1 matches at 9 bases. CDR3 length equals 19 residues. The germline gives CDR1 MNHNS, CDR2 SASEGT. This CDR3 reads CASSEARWDRDPGHYEQYF. CDR3 bases: TGTGCCAGCAGTGAAGCGCGGTGGGACAGGGACCCGGGTCATTACGAACAGTACTTC.

The chain carries TRBV6-5 and TRBJ2-2, with 10 bases matching TRBD1. The CDR3 has 15 amino acids. V was pared by 7 bases and J by 5 bases, with 7 bases of the junction left unmatched. The germline V gene encodes CDR1 MNHEY and CDR2 SVGAGI. The CDR3 is CASTLDRGQTGELFF. The DNA of the CDR3 is TGTGCCAGCACCCTCGACAGGGGGCAGACCGGGGAGCTGTTTTTT.

The rearrangement joins TRBV9 to TRBJ2-1, with TRBD1 matching 7 bases. CDR1 and CDR2 (germline): SGDLS, YYNGEE. J gave up 4 bases and V 0 bases, and 10 bases lay outside the gene matches. The CDR3 is 17 amino acids. DNA of the CDR3: TGTGCCAGCAGCGTAGCTCGGGACAGCGAAGTATACAATGAGCAGTTCTTC. Translation: CASSVARDSEVYNEQFF. Based on the CDR3 plus reference TRBV9 and TRBJ2-1, the full variable domain is DSGVTQTPKHLITATGQRVTLRCSPRSGDLSVYWYQQSLDQGLQFLIQYYNGEERAKGNILERFSAQQFPDLHSELNLSSLELGDSALYFCASSVARDSEVYNEQFFGPGTRLTVL.